This entry lists 24 T cell receptor beta chains sequenced from one sample in a study of shared clonotypes between healthy human individuals. Naivety among CD8 cells was defined by CD45RO negativity and positive CCR7 selection, thereby excluding terminally differentiated effector memory CD45RA+ cells. TCRdb keeps only in-frame clones here, not all; method: immunoSEQ multiplex PCR. The sample has about 2,100,000 clones; 85% to 95% are singletons. Source material: naive CD8+ T cells from PBMCs. Receptors were obtained from a man aged 18-30 years in good health. Some clones in this sample may be carry-over from other donors' samples.

J is TRBJ2-7 and V is TRBV4-3; no definite D call. Germline V gene sequence: CDR1 LGHNA, CDR2 YSLEER. V was trimmed by 0 bases and J by 2 bases, leaving 11 bases between them. The CDR3 loop spans 15 amino acids. CDR3 in amino acids: CASSQEQATPYEQYF. In DNA, the CDR3 is TGCGCCAGCAGCCAAGAGCAGGCCACCCCCTACGAGCAGTACTTC.

The gene calls are TRBV7-9 and TRBJ1-1; possible D gene TRBD1, 6 bases. From germline, CDR1 is SEHNR and CDR2 FQNEAQ (reference sequence). The V end lost 5 bases, the J end lost 0 bases, and 16 bases lay between the germline ends. The CDR3 is made up of 16 amino acids. CDR3 loop: CASSTRGGRVNTEAFF. In DNA, the CDR3 is TGTGCCAGCAGCACCCGCGGGGGGCGCGTGAACACTGAAGCTTTCTTT.

The J gene is TRBJ2-7, the V gene TRBV4-1, with D uncertain. Per germline, CDR1 MGHRA and CDR2 YSYEKL. V lost 1 base to trimming and J lost 7 bases, with 11 bases between them. The CDR3 contains 13 residues. The CDR3 is CASSQAPTAEQYF. The DNA of the CDR3 is TGCGCCAGCAGCCAAGCCCCGACTGCAGAGCAGTACTTC.

In the case of this clone: The sample holds other DNA sequences that translate to the same CDR3. The chain couples TRBV27 to TRBJ1-5; 8 bases line up with TRBD1. The CDR3 is 13 amino acids. Germline loops: CDR1 MNHEY, CDR2 SMNVEV (reference sequence). Trimming removed 5 bases from V and 6 bases from J; junction bases left unmatched: 3. CDR3 amino acids: CASSQGAGQPQHF. CDR3 coding DNA: TGTGCCAGCAGTCAGGGGGCTGGTCAGCCCCAGCATTTT.

Comment on this clone: In the same sample, other DNA sequences code for this CDR3. V and J are TRBV19 and TRBJ1-1; the D is unclear. The CDR3 is 13 amino acids. V dropped 3 bases and J dropped 0 bases, with 5 bases sitting between them. CDR1 is LNHDA, CDR2 SQIVND, per germline (reference sequence). The chain's CDR3 is CASSIALNTEAFF. CDR3 sequence (DNA): TGTGCCAGTAGTATCGCCCTGAACACTGAAGCTTTCTTT.

The genes are TRBV28 and TRBJ1-5; D unresolved. Per germline, CDR1 MDHEN and CDR2 SYDVKM. The CDR3 runs to 15 residues. With 8 bases removed from V and 1 base from J, the gap between germline ends came to 15 bases. The chain's CDR3 is CASAGQERSNQPQHF. CDR3 DNA sequence: TGTGCCAGCGCCGGCCAGGAGAGAAGCAATCAGCCCCAGCATTTT.

This chain connects TRBV7-8 to TRBJ2-1, with TRBD2 matching over 9 bases. The CDR3 spans 16 residues. The ends lost 1 base at V and 2 bases at J; junction bases unmatched: 3. Germline V gene data show CDR1 as SGHVS and CDR2 as FQNEAQ. The CDR3 loop is CASSLGGLAAYNEQFF. The DNA for the CDR3 is TGTGCCAGCAGCTTAGGGGGACTAGCTGCCTACAATGAGCAGTTCTTC.

A note on this clone: The sample holds other DNA sequences that translate to the same CDR3. The V and J genes are TRBV7-9 and TRBJ2-5, with D unresolved. Germline V gene sequence: CDR1 SEHNR, CDR2 FQNEAQ (reference sequence). The CDR3 extends over 12 amino acids. The V end lost 2 bases, the J end lost 4 bases, and 5 bases lay between the germline ends. The CDR3 coding sequence is TGTGCCAGCAGCTTACCACGAGAGACCCAGTACTTC. Translation gives CASSLPRETQYF.

This chain joins TRBV7-3 and TRBJ2-7; TRBD2 might be the D (5 bases). Germline assignment: CDR1 SGHTA and CDR2 FQGTGA. The CDR3 runs 13 residues. V lost 2 bases, J lost 5 bases, and 10 bases lay in between. The CDR3: CASSLGLANEQYF. The CDR3 DNA reads TGTGCCAGCAGCTTAGGGCTAGCTAACGAGCAGTACTTC.

The rearrangement links TRBV11-3 to TRBJ1-1; D is ambiguous. The germline CDR1 and CDR2 sequences are SGHNT and YENEEA. Trimming removed 11 bases from V and 7 bases from J, with 14 bases in between. The CDR3 loop spans 11 amino acids. CDR3 loop: CAGLRTLEAFF. DNA of the CDR3: TGTGCCGGATTGAGAACCCTTGAAGCTTTCTTT.

This chain uses TRBV28 with TRBJ2-1, with D uncertain. The CDR3 extends over 12 amino acids. The V end lost 1 base, the J end lost 8 bases, and 6 bases lay between the germline ends. Looked up from germline, CDR1 is MDHEN and CDR2 is SYDVKM. CDR3 in amino acids: CASSLYGYEQFF. The CDR3 bases are TGTGCCAGCAGTTTATACGGCTATGAGCAGTTCTTC.

V is TRBV27 and J is TRBJ1-1, with a tentative D call TRBD1 (5 bases). The germline gives CDR1 MNHEY, CDR2 SMNVEV (reference sequence). The CDR3 runs to 15 residues. Trimming removed 5 bases from V and 7 bases from J, with 20 bases in between. In nucleotides, the CDR3 is TGTGCCAGCAGTCCTGTGGGGCAGGAGACATATGAAGCTTTCTTT. Translating gives CASSPVGQETYEAFF.

V usage is TRBV28 and J usage is TRBJ1-5; 8 bases are shared with TRBD1. J lost 3 bases, V lost 3 bases, and 7 bases had no gene match. CDR3 size: 16 residues. CDR1 is MDHEN, CDR2 SYDVKM, per germline. CDR3 amino acids: CASSFGRGLTNQPQHF. CDR3 nucleotide sequence: TGTGCCAGCAGTTTCGGCAGGGGGCTAACCAATCAGCCCCAGCATTTT.

This chain uses TRBV6-5 with TRBJ1-5; 8 bases fit TRBD1. The CDR3 is made up of 16 amino acids. J gave up 1 base and V 2 bases, and 4 bases lay outside the gene matches. The germline V gene has CDR1 MNHEY and CDR2 SVGAGI. As DNA, the CDR3 is TGTGCCAGCAGTTACAGGACAGGGAAAAGCAATCAGCCCCAGCATTTT. Translating it yields CASSYRTGKSNQPQHF.

The chain employs TRBV5-1 and TRBJ1-2; 11 bases fit TRBD1. The V segment lost 9 bases and the J segment 7 bases; nucleotides outside the gene matches: 5. Germline loops: CDR1 SGHRS, CDR2 YFSETQ. The CDR3 consists of 12 residues. The CDR3 DNA follows: TGCGCCAACGGACAGGGGGCCGGTGGCTACACCTTC. Residues: CANGQGAGGYTF. Full variable domain (remainder filled in from reference TRBV5-1 and TRBJ1-2): KAGVTQTPRYLIKTRGQQVTLSCSPISGHRSVSWYQQTPGQGLQFLFEYFSETQRNKGNFPGRFSGRQFSNSRSEMNVSTLELGDSALYLCANGQGAGGYTFGSGTRLTVV.

CDR3 nucleotide sequence: TGTGCCAGTAGTAATCTAGTGATGGGTACCCAAGAGACCCAGTACTTC. This sequence encodes CASSNLVMGTQETQYF. The chain combines TRBV19 with TRBJ2-5; no clear D. There are 16 residues in the CDR3. Germline V gene sequence: CDR1 LNHDA, CDR2 SQIVND (reference sequence). V was clipped by 4 bases and J by 1 base, with 16 bases between them.

V usage is TRBV19 and J usage is TRBJ2-7; 8 positions agree with TRBD2. Trimming took 9 bases from V and 0 from J; bases not matched to a gene: 4. The germline V gene has CDR1 LNHDA and CDR2 SQIVND (reference sequence). This CDR3 comprises 13 residues. DNA of the CDR3: TGTGCCAGCCGGGCGGGGGGCTCCTACGAGCAGTACTTC. It encodes CASRAGGSYEQYF.

V is TRBV29-1 and J is TRBJ2-7; maybe TRBD1 (7 bases). The CDR3 has 16 amino acids. V dropped 3 bases and J dropped 4 bases, with 22 bases sitting between them. The V gene's germline CDR1 is SQVTM and CDR2 ANQGSEA. The CDR3 sequence is CSVEGLRRDRTYEQYF. The CDR3 DNA reads TGCAGCGTTGAGGGTCTTAGGAGGGACAGAACATACGAGCAGTACTTC.

This clone appeared a few times. J is TRBJ1-3 and V is TRBV4-1; D unresolved. Deletions cut 0 bases from V and 4 bases from J, with 13 bases between. The CDR3 has 16 amino acids. CDR1 is MGHRA and CDR2 is YSYEKL in the germline V gene. The CDR3 coding sequence is TGCGCCAGCAGCCAAGAGGGTCCGCTGGTCGGAAACACCATATATTTT. It translates to CASSQEGPLVGNTIYF.

This clone was seen just once. The junction shows a germline mismatch at one end, possibly a read error. This chain links TRBV13 with TRBJ1-4; D is undetermined. There are 15 residues in the CDR3. Germline V lookup: CDR1 PRHDT, CDR2 FYEKMQ (reference sequence). CDR3 sequence reads: CASSTSEAANEKLFF. As DNA, the CDR3 is TGTGCCAGCAGCACCAGTGAGGCGGCTAACGAAAAACTGTTTTTT.

The rearrangement joins TRBV7-9 to TRBJ2-5; 8 bases are a match to TRBD1. Germline CDR1 is SEHNR and CDR2 is FQNEAQ (reference sequence). J was trimmed by 5 bases and V by 4 bases; bases with no gene match: 6. CDR3 length: 14 residues. For the CDR3, the DNA is TGTGCCAGCAGCTATCAGGGGGCTAAGGAGACCCAGTACTTC. It is translated as CASSYQGAKETQYF. The variable domain in full, with the rest retrieved from reference TRBV7-9 and TRBJ2-5, is DTGVSQNPRHKITKRGQNVTFRCDPISEHNRLYWYRQTLGQGPEFLTYFQNEAQLEKSRLLSDRFSAERPKGSFSTLEIQRTEQGDSAMYLCASSYQGAKETQYFGPGTRLLVL.

CDR3 coding DNA: TGCAGCGTTGAACCCTTACGAACTGCCACCGGGGAGCTGTTTTTT. Encoded protein: CSVEPLRTATGELFF. The chain uses TRBV29-1 and TRBJ2-2; D unclear. The CDR3 is 15 amino acids. Germline V gene lookup returns CDR1 SQVTM and CDR2 ANQGSEA. V lost 2 bases and J 4 bases, leaving 14 bases between the germline ends.

The chain has TRBV27 and TRBJ2-3, with D unclear. CDR3 length equals 18 residues. The germline gives CDR1 MNHEY, CDR2 SMNVEV (reference sequence). V lost 0 bases and J lost 1, with 17 bases in between. The CDR3 DNA sequence: TGTGCCAGCAGTTTATCTCGCCTCCCGAGTGTTGGCACAGATACGCAGTATTTT. It codes for CASSLSRLPSVGTDTQYF.

The rearrangement uses TRBV12-5 and TRBJ2-2; D is perhaps TRBD1 (5 bases). This CDR3 region has 14 residues. V dropped 5 bases and J dropped 4 bases, with 11 bases sitting between them. Germline loops: CDR1 LGHNT, CDR2 FRNRAP. CDR3 sequence: CASGTTGSTGELFF. The CDR3 coding sequence is TGTGCTAGTGGTACCACAGGTTCCACCGGGGAGCTGTTTTTT.